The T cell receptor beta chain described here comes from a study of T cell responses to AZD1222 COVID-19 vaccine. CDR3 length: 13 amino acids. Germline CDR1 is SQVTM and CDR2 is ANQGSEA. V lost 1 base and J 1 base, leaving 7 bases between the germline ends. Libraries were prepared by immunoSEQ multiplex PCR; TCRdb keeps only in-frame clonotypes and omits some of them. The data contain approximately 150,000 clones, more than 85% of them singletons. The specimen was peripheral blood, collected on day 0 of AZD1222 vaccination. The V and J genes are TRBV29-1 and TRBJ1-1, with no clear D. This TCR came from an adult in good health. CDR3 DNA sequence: TGCAGCGTTGAAGTGGTCTCGAACACTGAAGCTTTCTTT. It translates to CSVEVVSNTEAFF.